This T cell receptor (beta chain) was recovered during a study of identical twins. The V segment lost 3 bases and the J segment 9 bases; nucleotides outside the gene matches: 10. The CDR3 runs to 16 residues. TCRdb reprocessed the 5' RACE reads with MiXCR, giving one entry per CDR3 protein. The data hold about 890,000 distinct CDR3 sequences, with around an eighth observed a single time. The table lists this clonotype with many counts. The sample was also linked to a second study, of yellow fever vaccine responses in identical twins.

The chain links TRBV12-3 or TRBV12-4 to TRBJ1-6; TRBD1 agrees at 8 bases. Sequencing input: PBMCs. This receptor was taken from a woman under 30 in good health. Here the CDR3 DNA reads TGTGCCAGCAGTTTCGGGACAGGCGGCCCGATTTCACCCCTCCACTTT. Protein product: CASSFGTGGPISPLHF.